The rows below give T cell receptor beta chains drawn from one sample of a study of blood T cell repertoires in COVID-19. Sequencing used immunoSEQ multiplex PCR; TCRdb keeps in-frame clones, though not all of them. The data hold over 6,500 clones, with around 89% observed a single time. Sequencing was performed on peripheral blood. All receptors derive from a human donor in a cohort sampled during active COVID-19. The donor label of this sample is uncertain. Each CDR3 is given without its conserved first and last residue.

j_call v_call cdr3_aa
TRBJ1-6 TRBV5-5 ASSLEVGANSPLH
TRBJ2-7 TRBV5-1 ASSLSAGVNEQY
TRBJ2-3 TRBV4-1 ASSTGTGGTDTQY
TRBJ2-3 TRBV5-1 ASTQGLHTDTQY
TRBJ1-2 TRBV3-1/TRBV3-2 ASSPRQGSYGYT
TRBJ2-5 TRBV4-1 ASSQDRPGKRASGRGETQY
TRBJ2-1 TRBV18 ASSLPGIYNEQF
TRBJ2-7 TRBV6-5 ASTPGGGGEQY
TRBJ1-2 TRBV5-4 ASSNQAGVGYT
TRBJ2-5 TRBV7-2 ASSFTTGGETQY
TRBJ1-1 TRBV4-2 ASSHNPGNTEAF
TRBJ1-2 TRBV29-1 SVEVGGWDGYT
TRBJ2-7 TRBV11-2 ASSLGLSSYEQY
TRBJ2-4 TRBV7-9 ASSLYRDGDIQY
TRBJ2-6 TRBV27 ASSRQGAGANVLT
TRBJ2-3 TRBV10-2 ASSENYGSDTQY
TRBJ1-6 TRBV30 AWLRPGSPSSNSPLH
TRBJ2-7 TRBV5-4 ASSSWDSEEQY
TRBJ1-1 TRBV5-4 ASSFRGGTEAF
TRBJ2-3 TRBV25-1 ASSPSVGGPGDTQY
TRBJ1-5 TRBV6-5 ASSYLGGGQPQH
TRBJ2-7 TRBV9 ASSVIPTSGRLSYEQY
TRBJ2-7 TRBV29-1 SAGNAYEQY
TRBJ1-5 TRBV27 ASSLGGALSNQPQH